The sequence of this T cell receptor beta chain was determined in a study of T cell responses to AZD1222 COVID-19 vaccine. Trimming removed 5 bases at V and 5 bases at J, with 7 bases between. This CDR3 comprises 12 residues. Germline CDR1 SGHRS, CDR2 YFSETQ. The method was immunoSEQ multiplex PCR; TCRdb's version includes in-frame clones alone and lacks a portion of them. This sample has approximately 130,000 clones; approximately 90% occur once, and the top ten carry roughly a tenth. The receptor's source is an adult who received the AZD1222 COVID-19 vaccine. The chain has TRBV5-1 and TRBJ1-4; possibly TRBD1 for D (5 bases). The sequencing used peripheral blood, collected 28 days after the second AZD1222 dose. In DNA, the CDR3 is TGCGCCAGCAGACGGGACAATGAAAAACTGTTTTTT. As protein: CASRRDNEKLFF.